The clone carrying this T cell receptor (beta chain) has just a few counts. Other DNA sequences in this specimen translate into the identical CDR3. The assay was immunoSEQ multiplex PCR, and TCRdb's table has in-frame clones only and misses some. The table shows about 490,000 clones, with over 65% occurring only once. The record originates from a study of shared clonotypes between healthy human individuals. The specimen was PBMCs. This TCR derives from a woman in her 40s in good health. Some clones in this sample may be carry-over from other donors' samples.

CDR3 sequence (DNA): TGTGCCAGCAGCTTTACTAGCGGGAGGTCAGATACGCAGTATTTT. Translating gives CASSFTSGRSDTQYF. This rearrangement joins TRBV5-4 to TRBJ2-3, with TRBD2 matching 12 bases. The CDR3 runs 15 residues. V was clipped by 2 bases and J by 4 bases; unmatched bases: 2. CDR1 and CDR2 from the germline V gene are SGHNT and YYREEE (reference sequence).